The 18 T cell receptor beta chains presented below share a single source sample, sequenced in a study of identical twins. MiXCR, applied by TCRdb to the 5' RACE reads, yields one record per CDR3 protein. The sample has approximately 190,000 distinct CDR3 sequences, more than 15% seen once. These data are also associated with another study on T cells expressing NK-cell markers.

Sequencing input: CD8+ T cells sorted from blood. All receptors derive from a woman aged 18-30 years in good health.

This clonotype was seen more than once but under ten times. V usage is TRBV12-3 or TRBV12-4 and J usage is TRBJ2-3, with 7 bases matching TRBD2. CDR3 length equals 14 residues. The V gene end was trimmed by 3 bases and the J gene end by 2 bases; junction bases not matched to a gene: 2. CDR3 bases: TGTGCCAGCAGTTTCAGCGGGACCACAGATACGCAGTATTTT. Residues: CASSFSGTTDTQYF.

This clonotype came up a few times. This chain links TRBV12-3 or TRBV12-4 with TRBJ1-2; 7 nucleotides align to TRBD1. The CDR3 totals 14 residues. V lost 1 base, J lost 8 bases, and 7 bases stayed unmatched. The CDR3 protein is CASSLDTGEDGYTF. In DNA, the CDR3 is TGTGCCAGCAGTTTAGACACAGGGGAAGACGGCTACACCTTC.

The chain carries TRBV6-2 or TRBV6-3 and TRBJ2-7, with 7 bases identical to TRBD2. CDR3 size: 15 residues. Germline V gene data show CDR1 as MNHEY and CDR2 as SVGEGT. V gave up 2 bases and J gave up 0 bases; unmatched junction bases: 4. The CDR3 coding sequence is TGTGCCAGCAGTTACGTGGGACTATCCTCCTACGAGCAGTACTTC. Protein: CASSYVGLSSYEQYF.

CDR3 amino acids: CASSSRTQGLETQYF. The CDR3 DNA reads TGTGCCAGCAGTTCCCGGACCCAGGGGTTGGAGACCCAGTACTTC. The genes are TRBV28 and TRBJ2-5, with D tentatively TRBD1 (6 bases). The CDR3 extends over 15 amino acids. V lost 4 bases, J lost 5 bases, and 17 bases lay in between. Germline V gene lookup returns CDR1 MDHEN and CDR2 SYDVKM.

This clonotype came up a few times. This sequence joins TRBV12-3 or TRBV12-4 and TRBJ2-1; TRBD1 matches 7 bases. There are 15 residues in the CDR3. Trimming at V came to 5 bases and at J to 14 bases, leaving 18 bases not matched to a gene. CDR3 region: CASSHNPRAGTEEFF. The CDR3 DNA reads TGTGCCAGCAGTCACAATCCCAGGGCCGGGACAGAAGAGTTCTTC.

This clonotype was observed a handful of times. The CDR3, as DNA: TGCGCCAGCAGCTTAAGACGGGGGCGGTCCTACGAGCAGTACTTC. It codes for CASSLRRGRSYEQYF. This chain joins TRBV5-1 and TRBJ2-7; the D gene could be TRBD1 or TRBD2 (6 bases each). The CDR3 extends over 15 amino acids. The V end lost 2 bases, the J end lost 1 base, and 13 bases lay between the germline ends. Germline-derived CDR1 and CDR2 are SGHRS and YFSETQ.

The chain carries TRBV4-1 and TRBJ2-3; D gene unclear. With 4 bases removed from V and 2 bases from J, the gap between germline ends came to 19 bases. Germline V gene data show CDR1 as MGHRA and CDR2 as YSYEKL. The CDR3 length is 17 residues. The CDR3 DNA reads as TGCGCCAGCAGCCTACGAAGGTCGGCAAACCCCACAGATACGCAGTATTTT. Translated, it gives CASSLRRSANPTDTQYF.

The rearrangement joins TRBV20-1 to TRBJ2-7, with TRBD2 as a possible D gene (6 bases). CDR3 length equals 14 residues. Trimming pared 5 bases from V and 0 bases from J, leaving 14 bases between. CDR1 DFQATT and CDR2 SNEGSKA come from the germline V gene (reference sequence). The CDR3 DNA reads as TGCAGTGCTCGCCTCCTAGCGCTCTCCTACGAGCAGTACTTC. It codes for CSARLLALSYEQYF.

This clonotype was detected many times. The gene calls are TRBV12-3 or TRBV12-4 and TRBJ1-1; D is unclear. Trimming removed 7 bases from V and 1 base from J, with 7 bases in between. The CDR3 has 12 residues. CDR3 amino acids: CASTRGNTEAFF. The CDR3 DNA reads TGTGCCAGCACCCGGGGGAACACTGAAGCTTTCTTT.

The chain carries TRBV21-1 and TRBJ2-7. TRBV21-1 is given as a pseudogene. This CDR3 region has 13 residues. CDR3 bases: TGTGCCAGCAGCAAAACGGGTCTGGACGAGCAGTACTTC. Encoded protein: CASSKTGLDEQYF.

The CDR3 DNA is TGTGCCAGCAGCTTCCTTAATCAGCCCCAGCATTTT. This translates into CASSFLNQPQHF. V and J are TRBV7-9 and TRBJ1-5, with D uncertain. Germline V lookup: CDR1 SEHNR, CDR2 FQNEAQ (reference sequence). The V gene lost 3 bases and the J gene lost 4 bases, with 4 bases spanning the gap. CDR3 length: 12 amino acids.

This clonotype appeared a few times. The chain is built from TRBV7-6 and TRBJ2-7; tentative D call: TRBD1 (6 bases). Germline V CDR1 and CDR2: SGHVS, FNYEAQ. V was cut by 5 bases and J by 4 bases, with 15 bases left in between. CDR3 length: 14 amino acids. The chain's CDR3 is CASSPRTARYEQYF. The CDR3 bases are TGTGCCAGCAGCCCAAGGACAGCTAGGTACGAGCAGTACTTC.

V gene TRBV9 combines with J gene TRBJ2-1; possibly TRBD2 for D (5 bases). The V gene's germline CDR1 is SGDLS and CDR2 YYNGEE. The CDR3 runs 14 residues. V lost 3 bases to trimming and J lost 7 bases, with 14 bases between them. The CDR3 region is CASSGRGSRNEQFF. The DNA of the CDR3 is TGTGCCAGCAGCGGACGCGGGTCAAGGAATGAGCAGTTCTTC.

This clonotype has only a few counts. The rearrangement joins TRBV5-1 to TRBJ2-7; a possible D gene is TRBD2 (6 bases). The CDR3 runs 15 residues. Looked up from germline, CDR1 is SGHRS and CDR2 is YFSETQ. V was pared by 1 base and J by 3 bases, with 14 bases between. CDR3 sequence reads: CASSLQRELFYEQYF. In nucleotides, the CDR3 is TGCGCCAGCAGCTTGCAACGGGAGCTTTTCTACGAGCAGTACTTC.

This clonotype came up many times. The chain has TRBV24-1 and TRBJ2-1, with D unclear. V dropped 4 bases and J dropped 7 bases, with 4 bases sitting between them. This CDR3 has 11 residues. CDR1 is KGHDR and CDR2 is SFDVKD in the germline V gene. CDR3 nucleotide sequence: TGTGCCACCAGTGACTTAAATGAGCAGTTCTTC. Translation gives CATSDLNEQFF.

The V and J genes are TRBV2 and TRBJ2-7; 9 bases fit TRBD1. The CDR3 is made up of 17 amino acids. Germline CDR1 is SNHLY and CDR2 is FYNNEI. The J segment lost 2 bases and the V segment lost 6 bases, leaving 14 bases of the junction unmatched. The DNA for the CDR3 is TGTGCCAGCAGGGACCCCGCGTGGACAGGGGACACCTACGAGCAGTACTTC. Translation: CASRDPAWTGDTYEQYF. The entire variable domain, with the rest obtained from reference TRBV2 and TRBJ2-7, is as follows: EPEVTQTPSHQVTQMGQEVILRCVPISNHLYFYWYRQILGQKVEFLVSFYNNEISEKSEIFDDQFSVERPDGSNFTLKIRSTKLEDSAMYFCASRDPAWTGDTYEQYFGPGTRLTVT.

This clonotype was seen only a few times. The chain joins TRBV5-5 to TRBJ1-2; unclear D gene. Germline V gives CDR1 SGHKS, CDR2 YYEKEE (reference sequence). V gave up 4 bases and J gave up 4 bases, with 14 bases separating them. The CDR3 consists of 14 residues. The CDR3, as DNA: TGTGCCAGCAGCCGGAGGTACATTTTCTATGGCTACACCTTC. This translates into CASSRRYIFYGYTF.

This clonotype came up a few times. V gene TRBV27 combines with J gene TRBJ2-3; 10 bases match TRBD2. Germline assignment: CDR1 MNHEY and CDR2 SMNVEV (reference sequence). CDR3 length: 16 amino acids. V trimming: 6 bases; J trimming: 4 bases; junction bases outside the gene matches: 10. Written as DNA, the CDR3 is TGTGCCAGCAGCAGACTAGCGGGTCTGGGGGCAGATACGCAGTATTTT. Protein: CASSRLAGLGADTQYF.